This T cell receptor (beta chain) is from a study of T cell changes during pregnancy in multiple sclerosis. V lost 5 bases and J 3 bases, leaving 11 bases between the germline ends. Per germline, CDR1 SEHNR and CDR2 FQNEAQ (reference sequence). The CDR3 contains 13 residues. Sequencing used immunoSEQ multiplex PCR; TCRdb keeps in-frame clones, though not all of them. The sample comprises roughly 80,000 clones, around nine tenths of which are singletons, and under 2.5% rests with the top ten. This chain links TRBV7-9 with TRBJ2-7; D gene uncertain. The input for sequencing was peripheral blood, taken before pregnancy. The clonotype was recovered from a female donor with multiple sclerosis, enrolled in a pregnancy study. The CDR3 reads CASSPVHSYEQYF. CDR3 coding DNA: TGTGCCAGCAGCCCCGTACACAGCTACGAGCAGTACTTC.